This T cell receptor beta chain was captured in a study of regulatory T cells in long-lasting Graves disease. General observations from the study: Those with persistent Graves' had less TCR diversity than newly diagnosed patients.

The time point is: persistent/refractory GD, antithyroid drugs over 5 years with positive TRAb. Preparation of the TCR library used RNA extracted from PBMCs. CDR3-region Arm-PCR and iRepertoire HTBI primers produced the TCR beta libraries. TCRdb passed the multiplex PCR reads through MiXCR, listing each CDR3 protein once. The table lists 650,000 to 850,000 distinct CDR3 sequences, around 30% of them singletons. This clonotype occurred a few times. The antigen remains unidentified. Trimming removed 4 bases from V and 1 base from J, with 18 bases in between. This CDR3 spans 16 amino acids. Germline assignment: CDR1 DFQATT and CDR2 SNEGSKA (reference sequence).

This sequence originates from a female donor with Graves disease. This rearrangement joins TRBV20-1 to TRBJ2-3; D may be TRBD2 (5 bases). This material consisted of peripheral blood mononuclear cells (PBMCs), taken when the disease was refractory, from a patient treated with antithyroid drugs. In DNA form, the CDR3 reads TGCAGTGCTACCAGCGGCGTCGTCCGTGGCACAGATACGCAGTATTTT. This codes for CSATSGVVRGTDTQYF.